This passage covers 30 T cell receptor beta chains from one sample sequenced in a study of blood T cell repertoires in COVID-19. Assay: immunoSEQ multiplex PCR; the TCRdb copy retains only in-frame clones and omits some. This table holds approximately 120,000 clones, about 88% found once. Sequencing used peripheral blood. The receptors stem from an elderly woman with acute or convalescent COVID-19.

The chain joins TRBV10-3 to TRBJ1-1; D is ambiguous. This CDR3 is built from 12 residues. Trimming took 0 bases from V and 7 from J, leaving 6 bases between them. Germline CDR1 and CDR2: ENHRY and SYGVKD. The CDR3 is CAISESAIEAFF. The CDR3 DNA is TGTGCCATCAGTGAGTCGGCAATTGAAGCTTTCTTT.

This chain joins TRBV7-2 and TRBJ2-7, with 7 bases that match TRBD1. Germline V CDR1 and CDR2: SGHTA, FQGNSA. CDR3 length: 15 residues. V lost 3 bases to trimming and J lost 0 bases; unmatched junction nucleotides: 5. The CDR3 protein is CASSLDRLSSYEQYF. As DNA, the CDR3 is TGTGCCAGCAGCTTGGACAGGCTCAGCTCCTACGAGCAGTACTTC.

The chain has TRBV18 and TRBJ2-7; 14 nucleotides line up with TRBD2. There are 17 residues in the CDR3. Germline CDR1 KGHSH, CDR2 LQKENI. Trimming at V came to 0 bases and at J to 2 bases, leaving 3 bases not matched to a gene. The CDR3 loop reads CASSPPSTSGRAYEQYF. Here the CDR3 DNA reads TGTGCCAGCTCACCACCATCGACTAGCGGGAGGGCCTACGAGCAGTACTTC.

This chain joins TRBV4-2 and TRBJ2-7; weak D call: TRBD2 (6 bases). The V end lost 1 base, the J end lost 0 bases, and 16 bases lay between the germline ends. Germline V CDR1 and CDR2: LGHNA, YNFKEQ. This CDR3 is 17 amino acids long. CDR3: CASSQVLGGVSSYEQYF. CDR3 nucleotide sequence: TGTGCCAGCAGCCAAGTATTAGGCGGGGTGAGCTCCTACGAGCAGTACTTC.

This chain joins TRBV4-2 and TRBJ2-1; D is unresolved. CDR3 length: 13 amino acids. CDR1 and CDR2 (germline): LGHNA, YNFKEQ. Trimming stripped 0 bases from V and 5 bases from J, with 5 bases between. CDR3: CASSQELNNEQFF. CDR3 DNA sequence: TGTGCCAGCAGCCAAGAACTTAACAATGAGCAGTTCTTC.

The V gene is TRBV5-1, the J gene TRBJ1-2; 8 nucleotides agree with TRBD1. The germline V gene encodes CDR1 SGHRS and CDR2 YFSETQ. After removal of 4 bases from V and 6 bases from J, the junction contained 2 bases not matched to a gene. The CDR3 has 12 residues. The CDR3, as DNA: TGCGCCAGCAGCGGACAGGGTGATGGCTACACCTTC. Amino acids: CASSGQGDGYTF.

This chain joins TRBV2 and TRBJ2-3; a possible D gene is TRBD2 (6 bases). The V and J ends lost 8 bases and 0 bases respectively, with 12 bases between them. Germline lookup yields CDR1 SNHLY and CDR2 FYNNEI. The CDR3 is made up of 14 amino acids. The CDR3 DNA sequence: TGTGCCAGCGGTCCAGCGGGTAGCACAGATACGCAGTATTTT. Amino acid sequence: CASGPAGSTDTQYF. The variable domain in full, with the rest retrieved from reference TRBV2 and TRBJ2-3, is EPEVTQTPSHQVTQMGQEVILRCVPISNHLYFYWYRQILGQKVEFLVSFYNNEISEKSEIFDDQFSVERPDGSNFTLKIRSTKLEDSAMYFCASGPAGSTDTQYFGPGTRLTVL.

Here the CDR3 DNA reads TGTGCCAGCGGGGAGGCAGCAACTAATGAAAAACTGTTTTTT. Protein sequence: CASGEAATNEKLFF. The V and J genes are TRBV6-5 and TRBJ1-4; D not certain. Trimming took 8 bases from V and 0 from J, leaving 10 bases between them. This CDR3 spans 14 amino acids. CDR1 MNHEY and CDR2 SVGAGI come from the germline V gene.

The chain joins TRBV12-5 to TRBJ1-6; TRBD1 matches at 9 bases. The CDR3 totals 14 residues. Germline V gene lookup returns CDR1 LGHNT and CDR2 FRNRAP. The V segment lost 11 bases and the J segment 10 bases; nucleotides outside the gene matches: 12. The CDR3, as DNA: TGTGCTCGCAGACCGGGACAGGGAAGCTCACCCCTCCACTTT. Protein: CARRPGQGSSPLHF.

V gene TRBV7-2 combines with J gene TRBJ2-3; 10 bases are a match to TRBD2. V was pared by 0 bases and J by 1 base, with 4 bases of the junction left unmatched. In germline, CDR1 is SGHTA, CDR2 FQGNSA. This CDR3 region has 17 residues. Here the CDR3 DNA reads TGTGCCAGCAGCTTAGCCCAACTAGCGGGGCGCACAGATACGCAGTATTTT. Its translation: CASSLAQLAGRTDTQYF.

This chain joins TRBV5-1 and TRBJ1-6; D remains unclear. This CDR3 has 13 residues. The germline V gene has CDR1 SGHRS and CDR2 YFSETQ. Trimming removed 4 bases at V and 6 bases at J, with 8 bases between. DNA for the CDR3: TGCGCCAGCAGCCCGGAGGGTAATTCACCCCTCCACTTT. It is translated as CASSPEGNSPLHF.

The gene calls are TRBV6-5 and TRBJ1-3; TRBD1 is a possible D gene (6 bases). Looked up from germline, CDR1 is MNHEY and CDR2 is SVGAGI. The CDR3 spans 15 residues. V lost 6 bases to trimming and J lost 3 bases, with 15 bases between them. CDR3 amino acids: CASRLSQGGGNTIYF. Here the CDR3 DNA reads TGTGCCAGCAGGCTATCACAGGGTGGTGGAAACACCATATATTTT.

V and J are TRBV4-1 and TRBJ1-2; D ambiguous. Germline loops: CDR1 MGHRA, CDR2 YSYEKL. The CDR3 is 14 amino acids. Between the trimmed V and J ends, which lost 0 bases and 6 bases, there was a span of 11 bases. Here the CDR3 DNA reads TGCGCCAGCAGCCAAGAACAGCTAGCCGATGGCTACACCTTC. Translated, it gives CASSQEQLADGYTF.

This chain links TRBV19 with TRBJ1-3; no definite D call. This CDR3 has 14 amino acids. Germline V gene sequence: CDR1 LNHDA, CDR2 SQIVND (reference sequence). The V end lost 8 bases, the J end lost 4 bases, and 15 bases lay between the germline ends. The CDR3 is CASLIGGYGNTIYF. The CDR3, as DNA: TGTGCCAGTTTAATCGGAGGGTACGGAAACACCATATATTTT. Looking up the rest from reference TRBV19 and TRBJ1-3 gives the full variable domain: DGGITQSPKYLFRKEGQNVTLSCEQNLNHDAMYWYRQDPGQGLRLIYYSQIVNDFQKGDIAEGYSVSREKKESFPLTVTSAQKNPTAFYLCASLIGGYGNTIYFGEGSWLTVV.

V and J are TRBV2 and TRBJ2-2, with TRBD1 identical over 7 bases. The J segment lost 0 bases and the V segment lost 5 bases, leaving 3 bases of the junction unmatched. This CDR3 is built from 15 residues. CDR1 SNHLY and CDR2 FYNNEI come from the germline V gene. The CDR3 DNA reads as TGTGCCAGCAGTAAAGACAGGGCGAACACCGGGGAGCTGTTTTTT. Translated, it gives CASSKDRANTGELFF. Supplemented by reference TRBV2 and TRBJ2-2, the full variable domain reads EPEVTQTPSHQVTQMGQEVILRCVPISNHLYFYWYRQILGQKVEFLVSFYNNEISEKSEIFDDQFSVERPDGSNFTLKIRSTKLEDSAMYFCASSKDRANTGELFFGEGSRLTVL.

The chain links TRBV5-6 to TRBJ1-2; D remains unclear. The V and J ends lost 4 bases and 2 bases respectively, with 9 bases between them. Germline V gives CDR1 SGHDT, CDR2 YYEEEE. The CDR3 is 13 residues long. The CDR3: CASSLQQNYGYTF. Written as DNA, the CDR3 is TGTGCCAGCAGCCTACAGCAAAACTATGGCTACACCTTC.

DNA for the CDR3: TGCAGTGCTAGTATAGCGGGGGGGCAAAAAGATACGCAGTATTTT. Translation gives CSASIAGGQKDTQYF. This chain joins TRBV20-1 and TRBJ2-3, with 11 bases fitting TRBD2. This CDR3 has 15 residues. The V gene end was trimmed by 3 bases and the J gene end by 5 bases; junction bases not matched to a gene: 7. Germline values: CDR1 DFQATT, CDR2 SNEGSKA (reference sequence).

The chain combines TRBV5-1 with TRBJ2-1; D remains unclear. V lost 7 bases to trimming and J lost 1 base, with 15 bases between them. The germline V gene encodes CDR1 SGHRS and CDR2 YFSETQ. CDR3 size: 15 residues. CDR3 nucleotides: TGCGCCAGCCGAGTGACTGTTTTATCCTACAATGAGCAGTTCTTC. Translation: CASRVTVLSYNEQFF.

This chain uses TRBV3-1 (or the pseudogene TRBV3-2) with TRBJ1-1; the match to TRBD1 covers 12 bases. Looked up from germline, CDR1 is LGHDT and CDR2 is YNNKEL (reference sequence). The CDR3 runs to 16 residues. Losses at the gene ends were 3 bases for V and 1 base for J; bases not matched to a gene: 3. The CDR3 sequence: CASSQGTGGRNTEAFF. The CDR3 DNA follows: TGTGCCAGCAGCCAGGGGACAGGGGGCAGGAACACTGAAGCTTTCTTT.

The rearrangement uses TRBV18 and TRBJ2-3, with D perhaps matching TRBD1 (5 bases). The germline V gene encodes CDR1 KGHSH and CDR2 LQKENI. This CDR3 spans 17 amino acids. V lost 2 bases and J 6 bases, leaving 21 bases between the germline ends. CDR3: CASSPASGAGLTDTQYF. DNA of the CDR3: TGTGCCAGCTCACCAGCGTCGGGCGCAGGGTTGACGGATACGCAGTATTTT.

CDR3 DNA sequence: TGTGCCAGTAGAACAGGGGGAAGGAACTATGGCTACACCTTC. It codes for CASRTGGRNYGYTF. The chain couples TRBV19 to TRBJ1-2; 8 bases agree with TRBD1. The CDR3 is made up of 14 amino acids. V shed 6 bases and J 2 bases; nucleotides not matched to a gene: 5. Per the germline V gene, CDR1 is LNHDA and CDR2 is SQIVND (reference sequence).

The chain carries TRBV3-1 (or the pseudogene TRBV3-2) and TRBJ2-4, with D possibly TRBD1 on 5 matching bases. CDR1 LGHDT and CDR2 YNNKEL come from the germline V gene (reference sequence). Trimming removed 1 base at V and 0 bases at J, with 10 bases between. CDR3 length equals 16 residues. CDR3: CASSQGGRLAKNIQYF. The CDR3 DNA reads TGTGCCAGCAGCCAAGGGGGCCGGCTAGCCAAAAACATTCAGTACTTC.

The J gene is TRBJ1-5, the V gene TRBV7-2; the match to TRBD1 covers 7 bases. V shed 5 bases, J shed 5 bases, and the junction held 9 bases outside the gene matches. The CDR3 is 15 residues long. Per the germline V gene, CDR1 is SGHTA and CDR2 is FQGNSA. The CDR3 DNA sequence: TGTGCCAGCAGCCGTCACTTAACAGGGGATCAGCCCCAGCATTTT. Protein product: CASSRHLTGDQPQHF.

The rearrangement uses TRBV5-1 and TRBJ1-6, with a possible D match to TRBD1 (6 bases). This CDR3 contains 13 residues. Trimming shortened V by 4 bases and J by 15 bases, and 17 bases separated the two germline ends. The germline CDR1 and CDR2 sequences are SGHRS and YFSETQ. CDR3 protein: CASSPPRGAFLHF. The CDR3 bases are TGCGCCAGCAGCCCCCCCAGGGGCGCTTTCCTCCACTTT.

The J gene is TRBJ1-2, the V gene TRBV5-1, with 12 bases identical to TRBD1. After removal of 1 base from V and 4 bases from J, the junction contained 11 bases not matched to a gene. The CDR3 sequence is 18 residues long. Germline V lookup: CDR1 SGHRS, CDR2 YFSETQ. The CDR3 sequence is CASSLFGHRGQGAYGYTF. CDR3 nucleotides: TGCGCCAGCAGCTTGTTCGGGCATCGGGGACAGGGGGCCTATGGCTACACCTTC.

The chain uses TRBV6-6 and TRBJ1-5; TRBD1 might be the D (5 bases). This CDR3 region has 13 residues. The V end was cut by 7 bases, the J end by 5 bases, with 12 bases between. Germline V gene sequence: CDR1 MNHNY, CDR2 SVGAGI (reference sequence). CDR3 bases: TGTGCCAGCACCCTTGGGGGGTATCAGCCCCAGCATTTT. Translating gives CASTLGGYQPQHF.

CDR3 in DNA: TGTGCCAGCAGTTTGCAGATCTCTGGAAACACCATATATTTT. Protein product: CASSLQISGNTIYF. This sequence joins TRBV28 and TRBJ1-3; D gene unclear. The ends were cut back, 3 bases at V and 0 bases at J, with 6 bases in the middle. The CDR3 is 14 amino acids. From germline, CDR1 is MDHEN and CDR2 SYDVKM. Variable domain in full (rest from reference TRBV28 and TRBJ1-3): DVKVTQSSRYLVKRTGEKVFLECVQDMDHENMFWYRQDPGLGLRLIYFSYDVKMKEKGDIPEGYSVSREKKERFSLILESASTNQTSMYLCASSLQISGNTIYFGEGSWLTVV.

This chain uses TRBV2 with TRBJ2-2, with D maybe TRBD1 (6 bases). This CDR3 is 14 amino acids long. The V and J ends lost 8 bases and 4 bases respectively, with 14 bases between them. Germline CDR1 reads SNHLY; CDR2 reads FYNNEI. The CDR3 here is CASSFDRRTGELFF. DNA for the CDR3: TGTGCCAGCTCATTCGACAGGCGCACCGGGGAGCTGTTTTTT.

The gene calls are TRBV6-2 or TRBV6-3 and TRBJ1-1; a weak D match, TRBD1 (5 bases). Germline values: CDR1 MNHEY, CDR2 SVGEGT. V was shortened by 6 bases and J by 11 bases, with 16 bases between the two germline ends. The CDR3 consists of 12 residues. The CDR3, as DNA: TGTGCCAGCAGCTTAACATGGGAGGGGGCTTTCTTT. As protein: CASSLTWEGAFF.

DNA of the CDR3: TGCAGCGGAGGAAACACTGAAGCTTTCTTT. Translated: CSGGNTEAFF. V is TRBV29-1 and J is TRBJ1-1; D unclear. There are 10 residues in the CDR3. Looked up from germline, CDR1 is SQVTM and CDR2 is ANQGSEA. Deletions cut 7 bases from V and 2 bases from J, with 5 bases between. Combining the CDR3 with reference TRBV29-1 and TRBJ1-1 gives the whole variable domain SAVISQKPSRDICQRGTSLTIQCQVDSQVTMMFWYRQQPGQSLTLIATANQGSEATYESGFVIDKFPISRPNLTFSTLTVSNMSPEDSSIYLCSGGNTEAFFGQGTRLTVV.